The clone carrying this TCR beta chain was recorded many times. Its target is not known. The sample comes from a study of early T cells in non-severe SARS-CoV-2 infection. The overall study: The chains were unpaired, and the sequenced material was bulk RNA from unsorted whole blood. Study-level points and caveats: Private and CD4 specificities were missed by VDJdb matching, skewed to anti-spike CD8.

Germline CDR1 DFQATT, CDR2 SNEGSKA (reference sequence). The junction had 4 bases not matched to a gene; V was cut back by 3 bases and J by 5 bases. The CDR3 is 12 residues long. Unique molecular identifiers were added to individual cDNA molecules. TCRdb re-analysed the 5' RACE reads in MiXCR, keeping a single row per CDR3 protein. The table shows fewer than 85,000 distinct CDR3 sequences, with under 15% occurring only once. The sample was whole blood. This chain connects TRBV20-1 to TRBJ2-7, with TRBD2 identical over 7 bases. This receptor was obtained from an adult who was a healthcare worker with PCR-confirmed SARS-CoV-2 infection or an uninfected control (not recorded which). CDR3 amino acids: CSASLGRDEQYF. In DNA form, the CDR3 reads TGCAGTGCTAGTTTGGGGAGGGACGAGCAGTACTTC.